Described below is a single T cell receptor beta chain sequence and its context. The record originates from a study of radiotherapy plus CTLA-4 blockade in lung cancer. TCRdb's copy holds only in-frame clones and misses some; the assay was immunoSEQ multiplex PCR. Of roughly 50,000 clones in the sample, almost 85% were seen once. There are 15 residues in the CDR3. CDR1 is LNHDA and CDR2 is SQIVND in the germline V gene (reference sequence). Trimming cost V 7 bases and J 2 bases, with 12 bases left between them. This specimen was peripheral blood, taken from a patient treated with radiotherapy plus ipilimumab. The chain has TRBV19 and TRBJ2-6; tentatively, D is TRBD1 (5 bases). The sequence came from a human donor with non-small cell lung cancer whose response to radiotherapy plus ipilimumab could not be evaluated. In DNA form, the CDR3 reads TGTGCCAGTACCCTCTCAGGGACTGGGGCCAACGTCCTGACTTTC. Amino acid sequence: CASTLSGTGANVLTF.